These 15 T cell receptor beta chains originate from one sample sequenced in a study of graft-versus-host responses after intestinal transplantation. The repertoire was sequenced with immunoSEQ multiplex PCR; TCRdb's copy has only in-frame clones and lacks some. This repertoire shows 75,000 to 100,000 clones, roughly 92% found once; its top ten account for roughly 0.17%. Antigen specificity for these receptors is unknown. This specimen was unstimulated CD4+ T cells sorted from spleen or lymph node cells, taken before intestinal transplant. Every receptor here comes from a human donor who received an intestinal transplant.

V gene TRBV6-1 combines with J gene TRBJ1-3; the D gene is possibly TRBD1 (6 bases). Trimming removed 4 bases at V and 0 bases at J, with 13 bases between. There are 16 residues in the CDR3. CDR1 and CDR2 (germline): MNHNS, SASEGT. CDR3 coding DNA: TGTGCCAGCAGTGGCTCCGGGACACACTCTGGAAACACCATATATTTT. It translates to CASSGSGTHSGNTIYF.

The V and J genes are TRBV18 and TRBJ2-3, with TRBD1 identical over 9 bases. Germline-derived CDR1 and CDR2 are KGHSH and LQKENI. CDR3 length: 15 residues. V was pared by 4 bases and J by 5 bases, with 7 bases of the junction left unmatched. The DNA of the CDR3 is TGTGCCAGCTCACGAGGGACAGGGTTTGGAGATACGCAGTATTTT. Its translation: CASSRGTGFGDTQYF.

V gene TRBV6-5 combines with J gene TRBJ1-5; tentative D call: TRBD1 (5 bases). The V end lost 6 bases, the J end lost 2 bases, and 14 bases lay between the germline ends. In germline, CDR1 is MNHEY, CDR2 SVGAGI. The CDR3 runs 15 residues. This chain's CDR3 is CASRLGAFGNQPQHF. The CDR3 coding sequence is TGTGCCAGCAGATTAGGGGCATTCGGCAATCAGCCCCAGCATTTT.

This clone was counted a single time. This CDR3 is also generated by other DNA sequences in the sample. The rearrangement joins TRBV18 to TRBJ2-5; D possibly corresponds to TRBD1 (6 bases). V was shortened by 3 bases and J by 2 bases, with 7 bases between the two germline ends. Germline CDR1 reads KGHSH; CDR2 reads LQKENI. This CDR3 is 13 amino acids long. The CDR3 spells CASSPGQQETQYF. CDR3 sequence (DNA): TGTGCCAGCTCACCTGGACAGCAAGAGACCCAGTACTTC.

The genes are TRBV30 and TRBJ1-6; D ambiguous. Deletions cut 1 base from V and 6 bases from J, with 16 bases between. Looked up from germline, CDR1 is GTSNPN and CDR2 is SVGIG (reference sequence). The CDR3 totals 16 residues. The CDR3 reads CAWSDLLGSFNSPLHF. The CDR3 nucleotides read TGTGCCTGGAGTGACCTTCTGGGCAGTTTTAATTCACCCCTCCACTTT.

V usage is TRBV30 and J usage is TRBJ1-2; D is uncertain. V lost 5 bases and J 5 bases, leaving 12 bases between the germline ends. Germline values: CDR1 GTSNPN, CDR2 SVGIG (reference sequence). There are 12 residues in the CDR3. CDR3 in DNA: TGTGCCTGGGCAGCGGGTGTTTATGGCTACACCTTC. Its translation: CAWAAGVYGYTF.

This chain joins TRBV5-6 and TRBJ2-5, with TRBD1 matching 9 bases. The V gene's germline CDR1 is SGHDT and CDR2 YYEEEE. J was trimmed by 5 bases and V by 4 bases; bases with no gene match: 3. The CDR3 is 13 amino acids. The CDR3 loop is CASSGDREETQYF. The CDR3 DNA follows: TGTGCCAGCAGCGGGGACAGGGAGGAGACCCAGTACTTC.

The rearrangement uses TRBV11-3 and TRBJ1-1; D is unresolved. The V end was cut by 5 bases, the J end by 5 bases, with 9 bases between. The CDR3 has 12 residues. CDR1 and CDR2 (germline): SGHNT, YENEEA. The CDR3 region is CASSLAGTEAFF. CDR3 DNA: TGTGCCAGCAGCCTAGCGGGAACTGAAGCTTTCTTT.

Worth noting for this clone: Other DNA sequences from this sample encode an identical CDR3 as well. This sequence joins TRBV6-6 and TRBJ2-7; TRBD1 matches at 10 bases. CDR1 and CDR2 (germline): MNHNY, SVGAGI (reference sequence). V was clipped by 2 bases and J by 2 bases; unmatched bases: 3. This CDR3 spans 15 amino acids. This chain's CDR3 is CASSYGDRGPYEQYF. Here the CDR3 DNA reads TGTGCCAGCAGTTACGGGGACAGGGGCCCCTACGAGCAGTACTTC.

The chain recombines TRBV4-1 with TRBJ2-1; 7 bases align to TRBD2. With 1 base clipped from V and 11 bases from J, the junction kept 5 bases outside the gene matches. Germline V gene data show CDR1 as MGHRA and CDR2 as YSYEKL. The CDR3 length is 13 residues. CDR3 region: CASSQARETKQFF. DNA for the CDR3: TGCGCCAGCAGCCAAGCGCGGGAGACGAAGCAGTTCTTC.

The rearrangement links TRBV7-9 to TRBJ1-2; 7 bases map to TRBD1. After removal of 8 bases from V and 4 bases from J, the junction contained 16 bases not matched to a gene. CDR3 size: 16 residues. Looked up from germline, CDR1 is SEHNR and CDR2 is FQNEAQ (reference sequence). The chain's CDR3 is CASDLGTELAFYGYTF. DNA of the CDR3: TGTGCCAGCGATCTCGGGACAGAGTTAGCCTTCTATGGCTACACCTTC.

This chain uses TRBV7-9 with TRBJ2-7, with 8 bases matching TRBD2. Unmatched junction bases numbered 6, after V lost 2 bases and J lost 0 bases. CDR1 SEHNR and CDR2 FQNEAQ come from the germline V gene (reference sequence). The CDR3 runs to 16 residues. CDR3 in amino acids: CASSLSVGLASYEQYF. The CDR3, as DNA: TGTGCCAGCAGCTTAAGTGTAGGACTAGCCTCCTACGAGCAGTACTTC. The whole variable domain, remainder taken from reference TRBV7-9 and TRBJ2-7, is DTGVSQNPRHKITKRGQNVTFRCDPISEHNRLYWYRQTLGQGPEFLTYFQNEAQLEKSRLLSDRFSAERPKGSFSTLEIQRTEQGDSAMYLCASSLSVGLASYEQYFGPGTRLTVT.

The genes are TRBV28 and TRBJ1-1; D might be TRBD1 (5 bases). V was pared by 5 bases and J by 1 base, with 17 bases between. The CDR3 contains 16 residues. Germline V gene sequence: CDR1 MDHEN, CDR2 SYDVKM. CDR3 DNA sequence: TGTGCCAGCAGTCCAAGAAGGACATTGGGGAACACTGAAGCTTTCTTT. Its protein is CASSPRRTLGNTEAFF.

This sequence joins TRBV6-6 and TRBJ2-3, with a tentative D call TRBD1 (5 bases). The CDR3 has 15 residues. Germline V gives CDR1 MNHNY, CDR2 SVGAGI (reference sequence). Trimming cost V 6 bases and J 0 bases, with 13 bases left between them. The CDR3 DNA reads TGTGCCAGCAGCCGACGCTGGGGCAGCACAGATACGCAGTATTTT. It translates to CASSRRWGSTDTQYF.

The rearrangement links TRBV30 to TRBJ1-6; D unclear. The CDR3 spans 15 residues. The germline gives CDR1 GTSNPN, CDR2 SVGIG (reference sequence). Trimming left V 3 bases short and J 9 bases short, with 18 bases between. CDR3 DNA sequence: TGTGCCTGGAGCCTCCAGGTAGGCCTTGGTTCACCCCTCCACTTT. This translates into CAWSLQVGLGSPLHF.